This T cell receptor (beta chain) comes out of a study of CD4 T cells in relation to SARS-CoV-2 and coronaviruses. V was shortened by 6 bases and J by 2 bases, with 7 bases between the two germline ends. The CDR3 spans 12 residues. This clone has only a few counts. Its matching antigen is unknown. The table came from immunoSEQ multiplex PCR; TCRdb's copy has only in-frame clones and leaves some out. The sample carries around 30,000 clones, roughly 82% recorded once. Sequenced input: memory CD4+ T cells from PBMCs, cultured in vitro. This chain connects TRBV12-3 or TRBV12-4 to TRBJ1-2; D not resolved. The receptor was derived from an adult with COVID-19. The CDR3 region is CASSQANYGYTF. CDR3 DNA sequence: TGTGCCAGCAGCCAGGCAAACTATGGCTACACCTTC.